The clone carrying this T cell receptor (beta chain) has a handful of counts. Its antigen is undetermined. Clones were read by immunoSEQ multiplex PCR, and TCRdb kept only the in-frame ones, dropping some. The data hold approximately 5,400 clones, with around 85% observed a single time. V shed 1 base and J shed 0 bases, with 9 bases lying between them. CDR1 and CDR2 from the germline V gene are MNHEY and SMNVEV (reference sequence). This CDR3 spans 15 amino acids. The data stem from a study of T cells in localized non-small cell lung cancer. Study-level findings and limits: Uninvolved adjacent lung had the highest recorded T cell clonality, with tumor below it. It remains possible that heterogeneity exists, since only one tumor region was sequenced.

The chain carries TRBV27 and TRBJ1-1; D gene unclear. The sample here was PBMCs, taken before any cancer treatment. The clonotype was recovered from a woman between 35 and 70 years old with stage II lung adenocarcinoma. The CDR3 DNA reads TGTGCCAGCAGTTTATTGGCAGGCCTGAACACTGAAGCTTTCTTT. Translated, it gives CASSLLAGLNTEAFF.